These 29 T cell receptor beta chains share one sample of origin, sequenced in a study of blood T cell repertoires in COVID-19. Profiling relied on immunoSEQ multiplex PCR, and the TCRdb table lists in-frame clones only, not all of them. The sample yields about 160,000 clones, approximately 80% seen once. The sequencing sample was made of peripheral blood. The receptors here all came from a man between 65 and 85 years old who had recovered from COVID-19.

The chain links TRBV28 to TRBJ2-3; the D gene is possibly TRBD2 (5 bases). Trimming pared 6 bases from V and 0 bases from J, leaving 13 bases between. The CDR3 covers 15 residues. Germline V CDR1 and CDR2: MDHEN, SYDVKM. CDR3 residues: CASSSPGVSTDTQYF. The CDR3 DNA reads TGTGCCAGCAGCTCGCCCGGGGTCAGCACAGATACGCAGTATTTT.

This clone was seen a few times. This chain uses TRBV18 with TRBJ1-5, with a tentative D call TRBD1 (5 bases). The CDR3 is 15 amino acids. Looked up from germline, CDR1 is KGHSH and CDR2 is LQKENI. Trimming shortened V by 6 bases and J by 7 bases, and 19 bases separated the two germline ends. The chain's CDR3 is CASSPAPDSGQPQHF. Here the CDR3 DNA reads TGTGCCAGCTCCCCGGCTCCAGACTCAGGGCAGCCCCAGCATTTT.

V is TRBV5-1 and J is TRBJ1-4; D unresolved. The ends were cut back, 4 bases at V and 0 bases at J, with 10 bases in the middle. The CDR3 runs 15 residues. CDR1 and CDR2 (germline): SGHRS, YFSETQ. The CDR3 DNA reads as TGCGCCAGCAGCCTCACAGTTGCAACTAATGAAAAACTGTTTTTT. Protein product: CASSLTVATNEKLFF.

The chain employs TRBV9 and TRBJ1-3; D possibly corresponds to TRBD1 (5 bases). CDR3 length: 15 amino acids. V lost 3 bases and J lost 7, with 17 bases in between. Looked up from germline, CDR1 is SGDLS and CDR2 is YYNGEE. The CDR3 here is CASSEGSGLRNTIYF. CDR3 DNA: TGTGCCAGCAGCGAGGGTTCAGGGCTGCGGAACACCATATATTTT.

The chain joins TRBV3-1 (or the pseudogene TRBV3-2) to TRBJ2-1; 11 nucleotides line up with TRBD2. Germline V gene data show CDR1 as LGHDT and CDR2 as YNNKEL (reference sequence). The CDR3 totals 16 residues. The junction had 2 bases not matched to a gene; V was cut back by 2 bases and J by 2 bases. This chain's CDR3 is CASSQLTSGAYNEQFF. CDR3 coding DNA: TGTGCCAGCAGCCAACTGACTAGCGGGGCCTACAATGAGCAGTTCTTC.

The gene calls are TRBV30 and TRBJ2-1; 7 nucleotides match TRBD1. The CDR3 consists of 12 residues. The V gene end was trimmed by 0 bases and the J gene end by 8 bases; junction bases not matched to a gene: 1. The germline CDR1 and CDR2 sequences are GTSNPN and SVGIG (reference sequence). The CDR3 DNA sequence: TGTGCCTGGAGTGTAGGGGGCGATGAGCAGTTCTTC. This encodes CAWSVGGDEQFF.

This clone appeared a few times. The V gene is TRBV7-2, the J gene TRBJ2-2; 12 positions match TRBD2. The CDR3 contains 14 residues. The germline V gene has CDR1 SGHTA and CDR2 FQGNSA. J lost 6 bases, V lost 6 bases, and 2 bases had no gene match. The CDR3: CASRRLAGAGELFF. The CDR3 nucleotides are TGTGCCAGCAGACGACTAGCGGGAGCCGGGGAGCTGTTTTTT.

This chain joins TRBV25-1 and TRBJ1-5; 7 bases fit TRBD1. J was trimmed by 9 bases and V by 5 bases; bases with no gene match: 10. The CDR3 extends over 14 amino acids. Germline V CDR1 and CDR2: MGHDK, SYGVNS. CDR3 nucleotides: TGTGCCAGCAGTCATACAGGGGTCCAAGGGCCCCAGCATTTT. It translates to CASSHTGVQGPQHF.

This chain links TRBV18 with TRBJ1-3; no reliable D call. Germline V gene sequence: CDR1 KGHSH, CDR2 LQKENI. V shed 3 bases and J shed 3 bases, with 9 bases lying between them. The CDR3 is made up of 14 amino acids. DNA of the CDR3: TGTGCCAGCTCACCCCAGGTTATTGGAAACACCATATATTTT. Translation gives CASSPQVIGNTIYF.

The chain carries TRBV30 and TRBJ1-3; tentative D call: TRBD1 (6 bases). Germline CDR1 GTSNPN, CDR2 SVGIG (reference sequence). The CDR3 is 17 residues long. V lost 3 bases and J lost 4, with 22 bases in between. The CDR3 reads CAWRTQGGAALGNTIYF. The CDR3 nucleotides read TGTGCCTGGAGGACGCAAGGGGGGGCCGCTTTAGGAAACACCATATATTTT.

The chain employs TRBV27 and TRBJ2-5, with 12 bases fitting TRBD1. The J segment lost 7 bases and the V segment lost 0 bases, leaving 6 bases of the junction unmatched. The CDR3 has 16 residues. Germline V gives CDR1 MNHEY, CDR2 SMNVEV (reference sequence). The CDR3 nucleotides read TGTGCCAGCAGTTTATCCGGGACAGGGGGCGAGGGGACCCAGTACTTC. As protein: CASSLSGTGGEGTQYF.

The CDR3 loop reads CASSILGFSNQPQHF. The CDR3 DNA reads as TGTGCCAGTAGTATTCTGGGCTTTAGCAATCAGCCCCAGCATTTT. This chain links TRBV19 with TRBJ1-5; the D is unclear. Germline CDR1 and CDR2: LNHDA and SQIVND (reference sequence). The CDR3 covers 15 residues. V shed 3 bases and J shed 0 bases, with 9 bases lying between them.

J is TRBJ1-6 and V is TRBV14, with D possibly matching TRBD1 (5 bases). Germline CDR1 is SGHDN and CDR2 is FVKESK. Trimming took off 5 bases at V and 10 bases at J, with 18 bases between the two ends. The CDR3 extends over 15 amino acids. In DNA form, the CDR3 reads TGTGCCAGCAGCATTGGGGGGGGTAGGTTGTCACCCCTCCACTTT. It yields the protein CASSIGGGRLSPLHF.

The chain couples TRBV7-3 to TRBJ2-3; 13 nucleotides line up with TRBD2. J lost 3 bases, V lost 0 bases, and 6 bases had no gene match. From germline, CDR1 is SGHTA and CDR2 FQGTGA. The CDR3 has 18 amino acids. CDR3 sequence reads: CASSLTLLAGGLTDTQYF. CDR3 nucleotide sequence: TGTGCCAGCAGCTTAACGTTACTAGCGGGAGGGCTAACAGATACGCAGTATTTT.

This clone was seen a single time. The chain is built from TRBV5-1 and TRBJ2-1; TRBD2 aligns across 8 bases. V was pared by 4 bases and J by 8 bases, with 11 bases of the junction left unmatched. Germline V gives CDR1 SGHRS, CDR2 YFSETQ. The CDR3 has 15 amino acids. The chain's CDR3 is CASSTTSGGGHEQFF. Written as DNA, the CDR3 is TGCGCCAGCAGCACAACTAGCGGAGGTGGCCATGAGCAGTTCTTC.

V is TRBV10-3 and J is TRBJ2-1, with TRBD2 matching over 11 bases. With 6 bases clipped from V and 0 bases from J, the junction kept 1 base outside the gene matches. Germline CDR1 and CDR2: ENHRY and SYGVKD. The CDR3 consists of 15 residues. The chain's CDR3 is CAISGTSGSYNEQFF. In DNA form, the CDR3 reads TGTGCCATCAGCGGGACTAGCGGCTCCTACAATGAGCAGTTCTTC.

The rearrangement links TRBV30 to TRBJ1-5, with 8 bases lining up with TRBD1. Germline CDR1 and CDR2: GTSNPN and SVGIG (reference sequence). The CDR3 contains 14 residues. Trimming cost V 2 bases and J 7 bases; bases outside gene matches: 7. CDR3 in amino acids: CAWSPGTGSQPQHF. In DNA form, the CDR3 reads TGTGCCTGGAGTCCCGGGACAGGATCGCAGCCCCAGCATTTT. Full variable domain (outside the CDR3, taken from reference TRBV30 and TRBJ1-5): SQTIHQWPATLVQPVGSPLSLECTVEGTSNPNLYWYRQAAGRGLQLLFYSVGIGQISSEVPQNLSASRPQDRQFILSSKKLLLSDSGFYLCAWSPGTGSQPQHFGDGTRLSIL.

The rearrangement uses TRBV6-6 and TRBJ1-1; D gene uncertain. CDR1 MNHNY and CDR2 SVGAGI come from the germline V gene (reference sequence). This CDR3 spans 14 amino acids. V was shortened by 7 bases and J by 3 bases, with 15 bases between the two germline ends. The chain's CDR3 is CASKEEGTHTEAFF. CDR3 DNA sequence: TGTGCCAGCAAAGAGGAGGGAACACACACTGAAGCTTTCTTT.

This clone has a single count. This chain uses TRBV29-1 with TRBJ1-2; 7 bases line up with TRBD1. Per the germline V gene, CDR1 is SQVTM and CDR2 is ANQGSEA. The length of the CDR3 is 13 residues. V dropped 6 bases and J dropped 4; count of bases not matched to a gene: 8. CDR3 DNA sequence: TGCAGCGTAGCCGGGACAGCCGGCTATGGCTACACCTTC. This gives the protein CSVAGTAGYGYTF.

V gene TRBV6-5 combines with J gene TRBJ1-2; no firm D call. V was clipped by 2 bases and J by 2 bases, with 9 bases between them. Per the germline V gene, CDR1 is MNHEY and CDR2 is SVGAGI. This CDR3 region has 14 residues. The DNA for the CDR3 is TGTGCCAGCAGTTACGGGTGGGCAAACTATGGCTACACCTTC. Its translation: CASSYGWANYGYTF.

A single count supports this clone. This chain links TRBV3-1 (or the pseudogene TRBV3-2) with TRBJ2-1; weak D call: TRBD2 (6 bases). The CDR3 runs 14 residues. Trimming cost V 4 bases and J 6 bases, with 13 bases left between them. The germline CDR1 and CDR2 sequences are LGHDT and YNNKEL (reference sequence). The CDR3 sequence is CASSPPWTTNEQFF. The DNA for the CDR3 is TGTGCCAGCAGCCCTCCCTGGACTACCAATGAGCAGTTCTTC.

The chain combines TRBV28 with TRBJ2-5, with unresolved D. Trimming took off 6 bases at V and 4 bases at J, with 9 bases between the two ends. From germline, CDR1 is MDHEN and CDR2 SYDVKM. The CDR3 is 12 amino acids. In nucleotides, the CDR3 is TGTGCCAGCAGCCCCTCCGGAGAGACCCAGTACTTC. Its translation is CASSPSGETQYF.

The gene calls are TRBV5-8 and TRBJ2-5; 13 bases agree with TRBD2. Germline loops: CDR1 SGHTS, CDR2 YDEGEE. V lost 4 bases to trimming and J lost 3 bases; unmatched junction nucleotides: 6. The CDR3 length is 16 residues. In DNA, the CDR3 is TGTGCCAGCAGCCCAGGACTAGCGGGAGCAGAAGAGACCCAGTACTTC. It yields the protein CASSPGLAGAEETQYF.

The V call is TRBV11-2, the J call TRBJ2-2; 8 bases are a match to TRBD1. CDR3 length: 16 amino acids. The germline CDR1 and CDR2 sequences are SGHAT and FQNNGV. With V trimmed by 2 bases and J by 7 bases, 9 bases remained unmatched. CDR3 residues: CASSLPPQGAIGELFF. CDR3 DNA sequence: TGTGCCAGCAGCTTACCCCCGCAGGGGGCTATCGGGGAGCTGTTTTTT.

This clone appeared a single time. The chain couples TRBV5-4 to TRBJ2-3; 10 bases match TRBD2. Germline-derived CDR1 and CDR2 are SGHNT and YYREEE (reference sequence). Unmatched junction bases numbered 6, after V lost 4 bases and J lost 4 bases. The CDR3 consists of 15 residues. The CDR3 sequence is CASSPTSGNPDTQYF. In nucleotides, the CDR3 is TGTGCCAGCAGCCCTACTAGCGGGAATCCAGATACGCAGTATTTT.

The rearrangement uses TRBV19 and TRBJ2-7; perhaps TRBD2 as D (6 bases). Trimming removed 8 bases from V and 4 bases from J, with 15 bases in between. This CDR3 is 13 amino acids long. The germline gives CDR1 LNHDA, CDR2 SQIVND (reference sequence). The CDR3 loop is CASGTGLLYEQYF. CDR3 coding DNA: TGTGCCAGTGGCACGGGACTCCTTTACGAGCAGTACTTC.

As regards this clone: In the same sample, other DNA sequences code for this CDR3. This rearrangement joins TRBV5-1 to TRBJ1-1, with 7 positions matching TRBD1. After removal of 3 bases from V and 2 bases from J, the junction contained 4 bases not matched to a gene. Per germline, CDR1 SGHRS and CDR2 YFSETQ. The CDR3 is 14 amino acids. CDR3 bases: TGCGCCAGCAGCTCGGGACAGCCTAACACTGAAGCTTTCTTT. This sequence encodes CASSSGQPNTEAFF.

The chain carries TRBV13 and TRBJ2-7, with D possibly TRBD2 on 5 matching bases. The CDR3 runs to 14 residues. The V end was cut by 1 base, the J end by 7 bases, with 14 bases between. Germline CDR1 is PRHDT and CDR2 is FYEKMQ (reference sequence). CDR3: CASSLDLARREQYF. The CDR3 region has the DNA TGTGCCAGCAGCTTAGACCTAGCTCGTAGGGAGCAGTACTTC.

The chain has TRBV7-9 and TRBJ2-2; 13 nucleotides line up with TRBD2. Per germline, CDR1 SEHNR and CDR2 FQNEAQ (reference sequence). The length of the CDR3 is 17 residues. J was trimmed by 5 bases and V by 6 bases; bases with no gene match: 9. CDR3 in DNA: TGTGCCAGCAGTCGAGGACTAGCGGGAGAAAGTACCGGGGAGCTGTTTTTT. This encodes CASSRGLAGESTGELFF.